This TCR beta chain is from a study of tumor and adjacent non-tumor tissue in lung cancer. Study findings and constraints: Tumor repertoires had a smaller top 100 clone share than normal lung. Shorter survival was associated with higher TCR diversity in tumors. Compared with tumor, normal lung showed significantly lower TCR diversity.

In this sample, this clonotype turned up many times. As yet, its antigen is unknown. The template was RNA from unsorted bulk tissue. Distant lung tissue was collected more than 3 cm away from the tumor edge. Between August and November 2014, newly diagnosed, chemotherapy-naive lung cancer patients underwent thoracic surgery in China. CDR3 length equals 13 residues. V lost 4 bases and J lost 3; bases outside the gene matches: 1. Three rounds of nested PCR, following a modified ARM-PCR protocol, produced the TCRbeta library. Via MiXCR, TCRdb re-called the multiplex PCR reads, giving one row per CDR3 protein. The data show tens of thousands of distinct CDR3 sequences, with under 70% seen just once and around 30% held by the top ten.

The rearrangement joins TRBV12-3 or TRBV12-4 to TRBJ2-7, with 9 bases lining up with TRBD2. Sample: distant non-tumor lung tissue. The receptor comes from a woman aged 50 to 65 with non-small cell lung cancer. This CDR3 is CASSSAGGYEQYF. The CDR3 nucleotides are TGTGCCAGCAGTTCAGCGGGAGGCTACGAGCAGTACTTC.